The rows below give T cell receptor beta chains drawn from one sample of a study of beta chain features in type 1 diabetes. Only in-frame clones appear in the TCRdb table, and some are missing; sequencing was by immunoSEQ multiplex PCR. This sample has 600,000 or so clones, with over 10% found just once. Sequenced material: naive CD4+ T cells from blood. The receptors originated from a man younger than 40 with type 1 diabetes. CDR3s include the opening cysteine and the closing phenylalanine or tryptophan. The D gene is left open where the match is weak. The size of a clone is reported for some rows only, either as once, few or many, or as a class for expanded clones.

clone size	D gene	V gene	J gene	CDR3 DNA	CDR3 protein
.	TRBD1	TRBV27	TRBJ2-5	TGTGCCAGCAGTCCCTCCTCGGGACAGGGTCAGACCCAGTACTTC	CASSPSSGQGQTQYF
.	TRBD1	TRBV29-1	TRBJ2-4	TGCAGCGTTAGGCAGGGGGCGCGGAGCGGCATTCAGTACTTC	CSVRQGARSGIQYF
.	.	TRBV6-5	TRBJ2-2	TGTGCCAGCAGCCCAGCGGATTCGAACACCGGGGAGCTGTTTTTT	CASSPADSNTGELFF
.	TRBD2	TRBV6-6	TRBJ2-5	TGTGCCAGCGTTTTATCGGGAGGGACCCAGTACTTC	CASVLSGGTQYF
.	.	TRBV4-3	TRBJ2-2	TGCGCCAGCAGCCAAGATTTTTTGGGGGGCACCGGGGAGCTGTTTTTT	CASSQDFLGGTGELFF
few	.	TRBV25-1	TRBJ1-6	TGTGCCAGCCGCCGACCAGGGACGAGTAATTCACCCCTCCACTTT	CASRRPGTSNSPLHF
.	.	TRBV7-2	TRBJ2-7	TGTGCCAGCAGCTTAGAGGGGGGCGGGACCCTGGCTAAGTACTTC	CASSLEGGGTLAKYF
.	.	TRBV18	TRBJ1-2	TGTGCCAGCTCACCAAGTAGGGAACCCTATGGCTACACCTTC	CASSPSREPYGYTF
few	.	TRBV25-1	TRBJ1-6	TGTGCCAGCAGTGATCGGCTGCATAATTCACCCCTCCACTTT	CASSDRLHNSPLHF
few	.	TRBV28	TRBJ1-5	TGTGCCAGCACCCCAATCAGCAATCAGCCCCAGCATTTT	CASTPISNQPQHF
few	.	TRBV5-1	TRBJ2-7	TGCGCCAGCAGCTTGAGTTTGCAGTCCCGGGGGCAGTACTTC	CASSLSLQSRGQYF
.	TRBD1	TRBV6-6	TRBJ1-5	TGTGCCAGCAGTTACGGGACAGGGGGTCAGCCCCAGCATTTT	CASSYGTGGQPQHF
few	.	TRBV14	TRBJ2-6	TGTGCCAGCAGCATAGGGAAGTCTGGGGCCAACGTCCTGACTTTC	CASSIGKSGANVLTF
.	.	TRBV9	TRBJ2-7	TGTGCCAGCAGCGTAGGGCCCATACTTCTCTACGAGCAGTACTTC	CASSVGPILLYEQYF
.	TRBD2	TRBV7-9	TRBJ2-7	TGTGCCAGCAGCTTACTAGCGGGTTCTATCTACGAGCAGTACTTC	CASSLLAGSIYEQYF
few	.	TRBV5-1	TRBJ1-4	TGCGCCAGCAGCTTAGGGCGAAGGAATGAAAAACTGTTTTTT	CASSLGRRNEKLFF
.	.	TRBV19	TRBJ1-1	TGTGCCAGTAGTATACGGACAGCGAACACTGAAGCTTTCTTT	CASSIRTANTEAFF
few	.	TRBV7-9	TRBJ2-6	TGTGCCAGCAGCTTAGCGGTCGGCTCTGGGGCCAACGTCCTGACTTTC	CASSLAVGSGANVLTF
few	.	TRBV18	TRBJ2-7	TGTGCCAGCTCACCACCGGGATTCTCCTACGAGCAGTACTTC	CASSPPGFSYEQYF
.	.	TRBV11-2	TRBJ2-5	TGTGCCAGCAGCGCCCGGCTTCCCCAGACGTCCGAGACCCAGTACTTC	CASSARLPQTSETQYF
.	TRBD1	TRBV9	TRBJ1-1	TGTGCCAGCAGCTCCCGGACAGGGGAGAACACTGAAGCTTTCTTT	CASSSRTGENTEAFF
few	.	TRBV7-9	TRBJ2-3	TGTGCCAGCAGCTTAGGTATCCAGCCTACCAGCACAGATACGCAGTATTTT	CASSLGIQPTSTDTQYF
.	.	TRBV20-1	TRBJ2-7	TGCAGTGCTACCAAGTACGAGCAGTACTTC	CSATKYEQYF
few	.	TRBV28	TRBJ1-2	TGTGCCAGCAGTTCAGCGGTATCCGTTAACTATGGCTACACCTTC	CASSSAVSVNYGYTF
.	.	TRBV6-5	TRBJ2-7	TGTGCCAGCAGTTCTCTGGGGGGCGGGTCCGAGCAGTACTTC	CASSSLGGGSEQYF
few	.	TRBV25-1	TRBJ2-1	TGTGCCAGCAGTCCACAGGTCGGCCATGAGCAGTTCTTC	CASSPQVGHEQFF
few	.	TRBV9	TRBJ1-2	TGTGCCAGCAGCGCCAGAAGAGATTCTCGGGGCTACACCTTC	CASSARRDSRGYTF
few	.	TRBV2	TRBJ1-6	TGTGCCAGCAGTGTTGTGTCACCCCTCCACTTT	CASSVVSPLHF
few	.	TRBV29-1	TRBJ2-7	TGCAGCGTCGGTCAGTCTGGGCAGGTGACCTACGAGCAGTACTTC	CSVGQSGQVTYEQYF
.	TRBD1	TRBV9	TRBJ2-3	TGTGCCAGCAGCCCAGGACAGGGCTCAGTAAATACGCAGTATTTT	CASSPGQGSVNTQYF
.	.	TRBV7-2	TRBJ2-7	TGTGCCAGCAGCTCACCCTCATTAACCTACGAGCAGTACTTC	CASSSPSLTYEQYF
few	.	TRBV7-2	TRBJ1-2	TGTGCCAGCAGCACGACGGCGGGCTACACCTTC	CASSTTAGYTF
few	.	TRBV6-1	TRBJ1-2	TGTGCCAGCAGTGAGGCCCCGGAGGGTAATGGCTACACCTTC	CASSEAPEGNGYTF
few	TRBD1	TRBV6-5	TRBJ2-5	TGTGCCAGCAGGGGGACAGACCAAGAGACCCAGTACTTC	CASRGTDQETQYF
.	TRBD2	TRBV9	TRBJ2-3	TGTGCCAGCAGCGGACTAGCGGGGGAGGATACGCAGTATTTT	CASSGLAGEDTQYF
few	TRBD2	TRBV19	TRBJ2-5	TGTGCCAGTAGTACAGGACTAGACAAGAAGACCCAGTACTTC	CASSTGLDKKTQYF
.	.	TRBV9	TRBJ1-6	TGTGCCAGCAGCGTAGGGGGGAGTAATTCACCCCTCCACTTT	CASSVGGSNSPLHF
.	TRBD1	TRBV9	TRBJ2-3	TGTGCCAGCAGCGGAGGACAGGACGTTAGCACAGATACGCAGTATTTT	CASSGGQDVSTDTQYF
once	.	TRBV6-6	TRBJ2-1	TGTGCCAGCAGTTCCGCCTCTGGGATCTCCTACAATGAGCAGTTCTTC	CASSSASGISYNEQFF
.	.	TRBV5-1	TRBJ2-3	TGCGCCAGCAGCGAACCGGCGGATACGCAGTATTTT	CASSEPADTQYF
.	.	TRBV5-1	TRBJ1-2	TGCGCCAGCAGCTTGGGACAGAACTATGGCTACACCTTC	CASSLGQNYGYTF
few	.	TRBV7-2	TRBJ2-3	TGTGCCAGCAGCTTAGGGGTCTCGAAGTTCACAGATACGCAGTATTTT	CASSLGVSKFTDTQYF
few	.	TRBV6-5	TRBJ2-1	TGTGCCAGCAGTTACTACATGGGTATGAGGGATGAGCAGTTCTTC	CASSYYMGMRDEQFF
.	TRBD2	TRBV6-1	TRBJ2-7	TGTGCCAGCAGTGAACCCGGGGGGGCACGCTACGAGCAGTACTTC	CASSEPGGARYEQYF
few	.	TRBV2	TRBJ2-7	TGTGCCAGCAGTGTGGGCCACACCTACGAGCAGTACTTC	CASSVGHTYEQYF
.	.	TRBV21-1	TRBJ1-1	TGTGCCAGCAGCTTTACAGTTAACACTGAAGCTTTCTTT	CASSFTVNTEAFF
.	.	TRBV19	TRBJ2-1	TGTGCCAGTAGTATGAGACAGTACAATGAGCAGTTCTTC	CASSMRQYNEQFF
few	TRBD2	TRBV7-9	TRBJ2-4	TGTGCCAGCAGCGGCACTTCGCGCAGCGGGGGGAGAAGAGACATTCAGTACTTC	CASSGTSRSGGRRDIQYF
.	.	TRBV10-1	TRBJ2-3	TGCGCCAGCAGTGGTACGTCGACCTCTGGATGGGGCGAAGATACGCAGTATTTT	CASSGTSTSGWGEDTQYF
.	.	TRBV30	TRBJ1-2	TGTGCCTGGAGCTCCCGGGGGCTCCTCTACCATAACTATGGCTACACCTTC	CAWSSRGLLYHNYGYTF
few	.	TRBV19	TRBJ2-6	TGTGCCAGTAGTATACAGCTCTCTGGGGCCAACGTCCTGACTTTC	CASSIQLSGANVLTF
.	.	TRBV7-3	TRBJ2-2	TGTGCCAGCAGCTTAATTCCAGTTCCCACCGGGGAGCTGTTTTTT	CASSLIPVPTGELFF
.	.	TRBV5-6	TRBJ1-6	TGTGCCAGCAGCTTGAAGTCCAATGTGACGGGAAATTCACCCCTCCACTTT	CASSLKSNVTGNSPLHF
few	.	TRBV2	TRBJ2-7	TGTGCCAGCAGTCTGACACCAGTCGAGCAGTACTTC	CASSLTPVEQYF
few	TRBD1	TRBV29-1	TRBJ1-4	TGCAGCGTTACCTCGCGACAGGGGGGAATGAAAAAACTGTTTTTT	CSVTSRQGGMKKLFF
.	.	TRBV6-6	TRBJ1-4	TGTGCCAGCAGTTACTCCCTAAATAATGAAAAACTGTTTTTT	CASSYSLNNEKLFF
.	TRBD1	TRBV5-4	TRBJ2-1	TGTGCCAGCAGCTTGGGGGGGACAGTTAGAAATGAGCAGTTCTTC	CASSLGGTVRNEQFF
few	TRBD1	TRBV18	TRBJ1-2	TGTGCCAGCTCACCGGGACAGCCCCCTAACTATGGCTACACCTTC	CASSPGQPPNYGYTF
few	TRBD2	TRBV23-1	TRBJ2-2	TGCGCCAGCAGTCAACCTCCCTTGGAACTAGCGGGGGTCCCCGGGGAGCTGTTTTTT	CASSQPPLELAGVPGELFF